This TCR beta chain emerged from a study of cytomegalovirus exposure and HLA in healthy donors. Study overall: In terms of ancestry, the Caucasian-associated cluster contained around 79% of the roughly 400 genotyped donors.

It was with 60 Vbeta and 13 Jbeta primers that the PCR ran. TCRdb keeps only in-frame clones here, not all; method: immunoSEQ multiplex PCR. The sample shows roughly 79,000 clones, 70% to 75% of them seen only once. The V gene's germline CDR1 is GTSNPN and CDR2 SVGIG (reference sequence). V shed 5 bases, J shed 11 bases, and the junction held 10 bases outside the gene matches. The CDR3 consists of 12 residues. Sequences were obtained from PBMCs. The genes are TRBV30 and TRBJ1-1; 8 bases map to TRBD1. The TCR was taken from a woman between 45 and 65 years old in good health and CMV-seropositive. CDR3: CAWVDRGPSAFF. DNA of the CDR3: TGTGCCTGGGTAGACAGGGGTCCATCGGCTTTCTTT.